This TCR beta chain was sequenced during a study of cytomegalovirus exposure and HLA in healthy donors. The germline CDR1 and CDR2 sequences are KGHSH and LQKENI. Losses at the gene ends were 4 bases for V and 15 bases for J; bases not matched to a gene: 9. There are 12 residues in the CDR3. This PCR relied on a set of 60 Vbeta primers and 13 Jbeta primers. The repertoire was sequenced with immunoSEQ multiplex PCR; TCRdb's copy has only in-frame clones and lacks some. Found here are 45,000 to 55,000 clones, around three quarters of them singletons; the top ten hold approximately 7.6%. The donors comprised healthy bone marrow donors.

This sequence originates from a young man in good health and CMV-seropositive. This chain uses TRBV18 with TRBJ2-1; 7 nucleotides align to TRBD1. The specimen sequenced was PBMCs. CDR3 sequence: CASSQGDRPLFF. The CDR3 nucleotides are TGTGCCAGCTCACAGGGGGACAGACCCTTGTTCTTC. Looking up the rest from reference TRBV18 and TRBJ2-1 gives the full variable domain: NAGVMQNPRHLVRRRGQEARLRCSPMKGHSHVYWYRQLPEEGLKFMVYLQKENIIDESGMPKERFSAEFPKEGPSILRIQQVVRGDSAAYFCASSQGDRPLFFGPGTRLTVL.